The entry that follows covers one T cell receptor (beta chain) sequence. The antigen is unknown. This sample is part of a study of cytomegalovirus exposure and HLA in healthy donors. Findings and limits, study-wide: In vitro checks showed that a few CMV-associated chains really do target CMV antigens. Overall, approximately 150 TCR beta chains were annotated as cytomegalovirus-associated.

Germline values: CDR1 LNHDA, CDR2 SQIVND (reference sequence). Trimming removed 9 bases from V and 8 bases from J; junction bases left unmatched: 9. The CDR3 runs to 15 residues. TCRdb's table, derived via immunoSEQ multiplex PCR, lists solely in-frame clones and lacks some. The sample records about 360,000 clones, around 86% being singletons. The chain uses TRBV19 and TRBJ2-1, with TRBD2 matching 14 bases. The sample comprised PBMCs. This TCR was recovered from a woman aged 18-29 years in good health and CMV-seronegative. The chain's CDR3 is CASEAGTSGSHEQFF. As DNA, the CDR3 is TGTGCCAGCGAGGCGGGGACTAGCGGGAGTCATGAGCAGTTCTTC.